This T cell receptor beta chain was recorded in a study of blood T cell repertoires in COVID-19. Study details: The origin of the acute and convalescent COVID-19 samples was the United States, Italy and Spain.

This table comes from immunoSEQ multiplex PCR, and its TCRdb copy is limited to in-frame clones, with some not included. The sample has roughly 72,000 clones, roughly 91% seen once; the top ten hold around 20%. V lost 7 bases, J lost 2 bases, and 13 bases stayed unmatched. The CDR3 length is 17 residues. Germline loops: CDR1 SGHTS, CDR2 YDEGEE. Sample: peripheral blood. V usage is TRBV5-8 and J usage is TRBJ1-5; 9 nucleotides match TRBD1. This sequence originates from a human donor in a cohort sampled during active COVID-19. The CDR3 bases are TGTGCCAGCTCGGGCGAGGAGGACAGGGGAGGCAATCAGCCCCAGCATTTT. As protein: CASSGEEDRGGNQPQHF.